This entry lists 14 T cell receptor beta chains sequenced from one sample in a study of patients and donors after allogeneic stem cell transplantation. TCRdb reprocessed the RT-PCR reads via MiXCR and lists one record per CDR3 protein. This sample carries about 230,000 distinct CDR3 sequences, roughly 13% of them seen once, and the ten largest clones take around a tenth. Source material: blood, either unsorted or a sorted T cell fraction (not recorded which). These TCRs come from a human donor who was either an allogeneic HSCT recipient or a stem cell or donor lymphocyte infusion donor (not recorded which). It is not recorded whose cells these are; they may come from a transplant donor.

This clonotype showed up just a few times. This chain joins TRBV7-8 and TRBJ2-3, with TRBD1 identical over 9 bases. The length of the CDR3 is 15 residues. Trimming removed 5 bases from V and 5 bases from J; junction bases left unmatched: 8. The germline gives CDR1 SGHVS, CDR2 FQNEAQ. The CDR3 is CASSTGQGDGDTQYF. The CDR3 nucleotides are TGTGCCAGCAGCACGGGACAGGGAGACGGAGATACGCAGTATTTT.

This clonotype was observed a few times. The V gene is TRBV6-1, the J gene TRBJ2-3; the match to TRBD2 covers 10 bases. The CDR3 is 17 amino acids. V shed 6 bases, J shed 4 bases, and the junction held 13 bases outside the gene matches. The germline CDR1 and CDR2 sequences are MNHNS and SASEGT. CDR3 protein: CASSPLSSGSFADTQYF. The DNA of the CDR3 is TGTGCCAGCAGCCCTTTATCTAGCGGGAGTTTTGCAGATACGCAGTATTTT.

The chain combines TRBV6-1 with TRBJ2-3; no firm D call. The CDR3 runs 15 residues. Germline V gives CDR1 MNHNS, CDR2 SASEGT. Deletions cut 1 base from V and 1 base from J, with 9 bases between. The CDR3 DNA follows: TGTGCCAGCAGTGAAGGGGGTTCCGGCACAGATACGCAGTATTTT. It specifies CASSEGGSGTDTQYF.

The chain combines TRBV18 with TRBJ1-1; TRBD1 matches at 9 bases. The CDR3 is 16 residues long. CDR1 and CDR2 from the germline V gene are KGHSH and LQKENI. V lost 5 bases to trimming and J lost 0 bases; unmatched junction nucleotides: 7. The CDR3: CASSRDRVEMNTEAFF. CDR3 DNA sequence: TGTGCCAGCTCAAGGGACAGGGTGGAAATGAACACTGAAGCTTTCTTT.

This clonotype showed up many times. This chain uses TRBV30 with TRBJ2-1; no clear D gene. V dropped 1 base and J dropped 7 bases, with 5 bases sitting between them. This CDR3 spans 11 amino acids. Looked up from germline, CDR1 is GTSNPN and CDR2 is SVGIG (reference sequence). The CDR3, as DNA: TGTGCCTGGAGTGCTCGGAATGAGCAGTTCTTC. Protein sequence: CAWSARNEQFF.

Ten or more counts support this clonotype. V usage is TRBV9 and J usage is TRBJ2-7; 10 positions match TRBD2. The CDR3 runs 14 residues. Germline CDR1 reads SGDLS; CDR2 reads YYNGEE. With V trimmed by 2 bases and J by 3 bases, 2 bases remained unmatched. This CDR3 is CASSVSSGGYEQYF. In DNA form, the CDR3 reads TGTGCCAGCAGCGTTTCTAGCGGGGGCTACGAGCAGTACTTC.

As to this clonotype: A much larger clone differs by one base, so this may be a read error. The DNA of the CDR3 is TGTGCCAGCAGCCACGACAGTAACTATGGCTACACCTTC. Its translation is CASSHDSNYGYTF. V and J are TRBV5-6 and TRBJ1-2, with D tentatively TRBD1 (5 bases). CDR3 size: 13 residues. V was pared by 4 bases and J by 1 base, with 8 bases between. Germline V gives CDR1 SGHDT, CDR2 YYEEEE.

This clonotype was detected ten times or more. DNA of the CDR3: TGTGCCAGCAGCTTAGGGACTTCCCAAGAGACCCAGTACTTC. Protein sequence: CASSLGTSQETQYF. J is TRBJ2-5 and V is TRBV7-2, with D possibly being TRBD2 (5 bases). The CDR3 is 14 amino acids. Trimming shortened V by 1 base and J by 1 base, and 7 bases separated the two germline ends. The germline V gene has CDR1 SGHTA and CDR2 FQGNSA. Drawing the rest from reference TRBV7-2 and TRBJ2-5, the complete variable domain is GAGVSQSPSNKVTEKGKDVELRCDPISGHTALYWYRQSLGQGLEFLIYFQGNSAPDKSGLPSDRFSAERTGGSVSTLTIQRTQQEDSAVYLCASSLGTSQETQYFGPGTRLLVL.

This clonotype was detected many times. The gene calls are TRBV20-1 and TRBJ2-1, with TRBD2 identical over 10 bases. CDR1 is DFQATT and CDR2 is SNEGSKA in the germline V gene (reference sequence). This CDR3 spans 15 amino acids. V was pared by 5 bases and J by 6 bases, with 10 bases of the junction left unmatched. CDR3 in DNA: TGCAGTGCTTGGATACTAGCGGGAAAAGGCAATGAGCAGTTCTTC. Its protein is CSAWILAGKGNEQFF.

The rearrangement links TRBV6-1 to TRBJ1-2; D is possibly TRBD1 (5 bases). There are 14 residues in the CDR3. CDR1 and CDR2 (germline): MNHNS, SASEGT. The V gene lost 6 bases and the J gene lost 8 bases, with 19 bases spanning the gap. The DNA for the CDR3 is TGTGCCAGCAGGATTGGGACGGGGGAGGGAGGCTACACCTTC. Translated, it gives CASRIGTGEGGYTF.

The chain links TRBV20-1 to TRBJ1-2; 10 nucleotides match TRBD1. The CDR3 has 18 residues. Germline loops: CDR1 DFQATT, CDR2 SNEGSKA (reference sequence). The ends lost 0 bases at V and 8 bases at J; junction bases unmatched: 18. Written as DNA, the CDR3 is TGCAGTGCTAGAGATAGTGGGGGACAGGGGCGTTATATCCCAGGCTACACCTTC. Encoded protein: CSARDSGGQGRYIPGYTF.

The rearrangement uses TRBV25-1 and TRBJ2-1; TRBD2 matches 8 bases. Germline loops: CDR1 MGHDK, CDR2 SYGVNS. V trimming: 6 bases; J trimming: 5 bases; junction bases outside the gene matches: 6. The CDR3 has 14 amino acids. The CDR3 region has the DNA TGTGCCAGCAGGACCGGGGGGGGAGACAATGAGCAGTTCTTC. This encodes CASRTGGGDNEQFF.

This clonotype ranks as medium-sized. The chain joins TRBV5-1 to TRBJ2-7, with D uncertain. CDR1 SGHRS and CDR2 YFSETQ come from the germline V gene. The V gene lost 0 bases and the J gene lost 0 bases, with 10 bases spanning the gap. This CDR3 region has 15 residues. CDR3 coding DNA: TGCGCCAGCAGCTTGGGGCCTGGAAGCTCCTACGAGCAGTACTTC. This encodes CASSLGPGSSYEQYF.

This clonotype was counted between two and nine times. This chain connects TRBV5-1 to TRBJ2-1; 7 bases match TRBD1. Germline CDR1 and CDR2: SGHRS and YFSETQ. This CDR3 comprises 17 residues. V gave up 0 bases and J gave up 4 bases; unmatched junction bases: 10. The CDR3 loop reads CASSLGGGQASYNEQFF. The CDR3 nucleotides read TGCGCCAGCAGCTTGGGAGGAGGACAGGCCAGTTACAATGAGCAGTTCTTC.